This entry lists 23 T cell receptor beta chains sequenced from one sample in a study of shared clonotypes between healthy human individuals. TCRdb keeps only in-frame clones here, not all; method: immunoSEQ multiplex PCR. The sample has about 520,000 clones; roughly 80% are singletons. Sequenced material: PBMCs. Every receptor here comes from a woman aged 40 to 55 in good health. Some clones in this sample may be carry-over from other donors' samples.

The genes are TRBV4-3 and TRBJ2-1; the match to TRBD2 covers 7 bases. V lost 4 bases and J lost 4; bases outside the gene matches: 13. Germline values: CDR1 LGHNA, CDR2 YSLEER. This CDR3 comprises 17 residues. The CDR3: CASSPNSGGIEYNEQFF. CDR3 nucleotides: TGCGCCAGCAGCCCCAACTCGGGGGGAATAGAATACAATGAGCAGTTCTTC.

This rearrangement joins TRBV28 to TRBJ2-5; D is ambiguous. There are 13 residues in the CDR3. The germline CDR1 and CDR2 sequences are MDHEN and SYDVKM. The V end lost 4 bases, the J end lost 2 bases, and 8 bases lay between the germline ends. Here the CDR3 DNA reads TGTGCCAGCAGTTGGGGAACTCAAGAGACCCAGTACTTC. Amino acids: CASSWGTQETQYF.

The J gene is TRBJ2-7, the V gene TRBV7-2, with 15 bases that match TRBD2. The CDR3 length is 16 residues. The trim removed 5 bases at V and 5 bases at J, leaving 7 bases unmatched. CDR1 is SGHTA and CDR2 is FQGNSA in the germline V gene. CDR3 DNA sequence: TGTGCCAGCAGCGCAACGGGACTAGCGGGAGGCCACGAGCAGTACTTC. Protein: CASSATGLAGGHEQYF. The full variable domain, completed using reference TRBV7-2 and TRBJ2-7, is GAGVSQSPSNKVTEKGKDVELRCDPISGHTALYWYRQSLGQGLEFLIYFQGNSAPDKSGLPSDRFSAERTGGSVSTLTIQRTQQEDSAVYLCASSATGLAGGHEQYFGPGTRLTVT.

V is TRBV7-3 and J is TRBJ2-2, with TRBD2 identical over 8 bases. After removal of 3 bases from V and 6 bases from J, the junction contained 3 bases not matched to a gene. Germline CDR1 is SGHTA and CDR2 is FQGTGA. This CDR3 comprises 14 residues. The CDR3 region is CASSLGLGAGELFF. DNA of the CDR3: TGTGCCAGCAGCTTGGGACTAGGAGCCGGGGAGCTGTTTTTT.

The chain recombines TRBV10-2 with TRBJ2-1; 7 nucleotides line up with TRBD2. V lost 0 bases and J lost 3; bases outside the gene matches: 2. CDR1 is WSHSY and CDR2 is SAAADI in the germline V gene. The CDR3 extends over 15 amino acids. The CDR3 bases are TGCGCCAGCAGTGAGTCCTGGGGGGGCTACAATGAGCAGTTCTTC. It codes for CASSESWGGYNEQFF.

This chain joins TRBV10-3 and TRBJ1-1; a possible D gene is TRBD1 (5 bases). This CDR3 contains 15 residues. Germline V gives CDR1 ENHRY, CDR2 SYGVKD. The germline V and J ends were trimmed by 6 bases and 3 bases, with 17 bases remaining between them. The DNA of the CDR3 is TGTGCCATCAGCGTGGTCAGGGTGCAGGACACTGAAGCTTTCTTT. Protein: CAISVVRVQDTEAFF.

V and J are TRBV18 and TRBJ1-1; 8 nucleotides match TRBD1. Unmatched junction bases numbered 13, after V lost 6 bases and J lost 4 bases. From germline, CDR1 is KGHSH and CDR2 LQKENI. This CDR3 has 16 residues. In DNA, the CDR3 is TGTGCCAGCTCCCCGCGGCCGTCAGGGGGCCGCACTGAAGCTTTCTTT. Translation gives CASSPRPSGGRTEAFF. Together with reference TRBV18 and TRBJ1-1, the CDR3 gives the full variable domain: NAGVMQNPRHLVRRRGQEARLRCSPMKGHSHVYWYRQLPEEGLKFMVYLQKENIIDESGMPKERFSAEFPKEGPSILRIQQVVRGDSAAYFCASSPRPSGGRTEAFFGQGTRLTVV.

V and J are TRBV2 and TRBJ2-7; D not resolved. CDR3 length: 14 amino acids. Trimming cost V 5 bases and J 6 bases, with 17 bases left between them. Germline loops: CDR1 SNHLY, CDR2 FYNNEI. CDR3 nucleotides: TGTGCCAGCAGTACCTCCCCGAGCCCCCTCGAGCAGTACTTC. It encodes CASSTSPSPLEQYF.

This clone turned up a few times. The rearrangement uses TRBV2 and TRBJ2-3; 8 nucleotides line up with TRBD2. Germline values: CDR1 SNHLY, CDR2 FYNNEI. This CDR3 comprises 15 residues. V lost 6 bases and J lost 3; bases outside the gene matches: 8. The chain's CDR3 is CASSVSGKVTDTQYF. DNA of the CDR3: TGTGCCAGCAGCGTTAGCGGGAAGGTTACAGATACGCAGTATTTT.

CDR3 residues: CASSGGQIYGYTF. The CDR3 DNA follows: TGTGCCAGCAGCGGAGGACAGATCTATGGCTACACCTTC. This chain links TRBV9 with TRBJ1-2, with D tentatively TRBD1 (6 bases). CDR1 is SGDLS and CDR2 is YYNGEE in the germline V gene. CDR3 size: 13 residues. V was clipped by 3 bases and J by 4 bases, with 10 bases between them.

The rearrangement links TRBV4-3 to TRBJ2-2; TRBD2 is a possible D gene (7 bases). CDR3 length equals 17 residues. Germline CDR1 reads LGHNA; CDR2 reads YSLEER. V lost 0 bases, J lost 5 bases, and 16 bases lay in between. CDR3 residues: CASSQERRGGYTGELFF. CDR3 sequence (DNA): TGCGCCAGCAGCCAAGAGCGCAGGGGAGGGTATACCGGGGAGCTGTTTTTT.

This clone was seen only a few times. The V and J genes are TRBV7-2 and TRBJ2-2; 14 nucleotides align to TRBD2. Germline V gene sequence: CDR1 SGHTA, CDR2 FQGNSA. J lost 4 bases, V lost 3 bases, and 4 bases had no gene match. The CDR3 is 17 residues long. The CDR3 is CASSLGLAGAGTGELFF. As DNA, the CDR3 is TGTGCCAGCAGCTTGGGACTAGCGGGAGCGGGCACCGGGGAGCTGTTTTTT.

The chain couples TRBV18 to TRBJ2-2, with TRBD2 identical over 12 bases. The CDR3 consists of 16 residues. The J segment lost 3 bases and the V segment lost 3 bases, leaving 2 bases of the junction unmatched. Germline CDR1 reads KGHSH; CDR2 reads LQKENI. The CDR3 coding sequence is TGTGCCAGCTCACCGACTAGCGGGAGTTACACCGGGGAGCTGTTTTTT. Residues: CASSPTSGSYTGELFF.

About this clone itself: A far larger clone lies a single base away; this is likely a read error. The V and J genes are TRBV6-6 and TRBJ1-2; D is possibly TRBD1 (5 bases). This CDR3 is built from 11 residues. In germline, CDR1 is MNHNY, CDR2 SVGAGI (reference sequence). Trimming removed 10 bases at V and 7 bases at J, with 13 bases between. CDR3 nucleotide sequence: TGTGCCAATACGGGGGGAGCTGGCTACACCTTC. It translates to CANTGGAGYTF.

This clone was observed a few times. The rearrangement uses TRBV21-1 and TRBJ2-3; TRBD2 is the table's D call and was not checked against the DNA. TRBV21-1 counts as a pseudogene. The CDR3 covers 14 residues. The CDR3 protein is CAPTRAGGLDTQYF. The CDR3 bases are TGTGCCCCCACCCGGGCGGGAGGGTTAGATACGCAGTATTTT.

The chain links TRBV10-3 to TRBJ2-3; the D is unclear. V lost 5 bases to trimming and J lost 2 bases, with 14 bases between them. This CDR3 spans 15 amino acids. Germline loops: CDR1 ENHRY, CDR2 SYGVKD. CDR3 sequence reads: CAISIRADNTDTQYF. CDR3 in DNA: TGTGCCATCAGTATAAGGGCAGATAACACAGATACGCAGTATTTT.

The CDR3 is CASSFSGRTYEQYF. As DNA, the CDR3 is TGTGCCAGCAGCTTTAGCGGGAGGACCTACGAGCAGTACTTC. J is TRBJ2-7 and V is TRBV7-9; 10 nucleotides align to TRBD2. The CDR3 runs 14 residues. The ends lost 3 bases at V and 2 bases at J; junction bases unmatched: 1. Germline V gene data show CDR1 as SEHNR and CDR2 as FQNEAQ (reference sequence).

The genes are TRBV5-1 and TRBJ1-1; D is unclear. Germline CDR1 SGHRS, CDR2 YFSETQ. This CDR3 spans 15 amino acids. Trimming left V 1 base short and J 1 base short, with 11 bases between. The CDR3 spells CASSLLPAGNTEAFF. CDR3 sequence (DNA): TGCGCCAGCAGCTTGTTGCCGGCTGGGAACACTGAAGCTTTCTTT. Looking up the rest from reference TRBV5-1 and TRBJ1-1 gives the full variable domain: KAGVTQTPRYLIKTRGQQVTLSCSPISGHRSVSWYQQTPGQGLQFLFEYFSETQRNKGNFPGRFSGRQFSNSRSEMNVSTLELGDSALYLCASSLLPAGNTEAFFGQGTRLTVV.

A word on this clone: A junction end diverges from the germline sequence, so it may reflect a read error. The gene calls are TRBV5-4 and TRBJ2-7, with 9 bases identical to TRBD2. Per the germline V gene, CDR1 is SGHNT and CDR2 is YYREEE (reference sequence). The CDR3 has 17 amino acids. Written as DNA, the CDR3 is TGTGCCAGCAGCTTGGGGCTAGCGGGACCCAGCTCCTACGAGCAGCACTTC. It yields the protein CASSLGLAGPSSYEQHF.

This clone was detected a few times. This rearrangement joins TRBV19 to TRBJ2-7; tentative D call: TRBD2 (6 bases). This CDR3 has 15 residues. CDR1 LNHDA and CDR2 SQIVND come from the germline V gene (reference sequence). Trimming stripped 3 bases from V and 6 bases from J, with 18 bases between. Here the CDR3 reads CASSMSAAGRAEQYF. Written as DNA, the CDR3 is TGTGCCAGTAGTATGTCGGCTGCGGGGCGGGCCGAGCAGTACTTC.

This clone showed up just once. The CDR3 loop is CASSEVGRGLGSYNEQFF. The CDR3 coding sequence is TGTGCCAGCAGTGAAGTGGGTCGGGGGCTAGGCTCCTACAATGAGCAGTTCTTC. V is TRBV6-1 and J is TRBJ2-1; D possibly uses TRBD1 or TRBD2 (6 bases each). With 1 base removed from V and 0 bases from J, the gap between germline ends came to 16 bases. CDR1 is MNHNS and CDR2 is SASEGT in the germline V gene. This CDR3 has 18 residues.

The genes are TRBV9 and TRBJ2-6; D is undetermined. Germline V gene sequence: CDR1 SGDLS, CDR2 YYNGEE. Trimming stripped 3 bases from V and 0 bases from J, with 13 bases between. The CDR3 totals 17 residues. CDR3 nucleotides: TGTGCCAGCAGCGCGTCGATACTTACCTCTGGGGCCAACGTCCTGACTTTC. Translation: CASSASILTSGANVLTF.

V usage is TRBV25-1 and J usage is TRBJ2-1; possibly TRBD2 for D (6 bases). Germline values: CDR1 MGHDK, CDR2 SYGVNS. The V end was cut by 3 bases, the J end by 3 bases, with 15 bases between. The CDR3 runs to 16 residues. The CDR3, as DNA: TGTGCCAGCAGTGATTATATGGGCGGGGTCTACAATGAGCAGTTCTTC. Amino acids: CASSDYMGGVYNEQFF. Full variable domain (outside the CDR3, taken from reference TRBV25-1 and TRBJ2-1): EADIYQTPRYLVIGTGKKITLECSQTMGHDKMYWYQQDPGMELHLIHYSYGVNSTEKGDLSSESTVSRIRTEHFPLTLESARPSHTSQYLCASSDYMGGVYNEQFFGPGTRLTVL.